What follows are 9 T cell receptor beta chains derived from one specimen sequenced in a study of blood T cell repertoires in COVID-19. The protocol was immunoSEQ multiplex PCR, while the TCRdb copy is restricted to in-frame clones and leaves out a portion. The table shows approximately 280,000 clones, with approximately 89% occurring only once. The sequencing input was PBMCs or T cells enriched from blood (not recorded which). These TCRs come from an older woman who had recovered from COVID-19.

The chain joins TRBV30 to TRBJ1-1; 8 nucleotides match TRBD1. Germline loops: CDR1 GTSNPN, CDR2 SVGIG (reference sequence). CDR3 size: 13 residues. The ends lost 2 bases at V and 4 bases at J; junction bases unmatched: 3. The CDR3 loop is CAWSPGGGTEAFF. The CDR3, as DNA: TGTGCCTGGAGTCCAGGGGGCGGCACTGAAGCTTTCTTT.

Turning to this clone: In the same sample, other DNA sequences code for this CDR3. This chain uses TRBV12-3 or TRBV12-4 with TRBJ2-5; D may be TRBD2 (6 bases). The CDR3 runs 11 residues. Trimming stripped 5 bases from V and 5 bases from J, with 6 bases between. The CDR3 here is CASSRGETQYF. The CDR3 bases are TGTGCCAGCAGTCGGGGGGAGACCCAGTACTTC.

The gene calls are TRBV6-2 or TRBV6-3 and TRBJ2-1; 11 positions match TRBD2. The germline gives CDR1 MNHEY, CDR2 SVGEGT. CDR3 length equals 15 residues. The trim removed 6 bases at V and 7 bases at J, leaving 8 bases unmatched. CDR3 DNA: TGTGCCAGCAGCCCCACTAGCGGGAGTTTAAATGAGCAGTTCTTC. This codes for CASSPTSGSLNEQFF.

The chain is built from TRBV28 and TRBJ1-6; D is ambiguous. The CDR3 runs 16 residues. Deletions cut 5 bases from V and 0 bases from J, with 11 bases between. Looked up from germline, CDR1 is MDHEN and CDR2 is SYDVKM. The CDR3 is CASSLRGSSYNSPLHF. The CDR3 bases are TGTGCCAGCAGTCTCCGCGGGAGCTCCTATAATTCACCCCTCCACTTT.

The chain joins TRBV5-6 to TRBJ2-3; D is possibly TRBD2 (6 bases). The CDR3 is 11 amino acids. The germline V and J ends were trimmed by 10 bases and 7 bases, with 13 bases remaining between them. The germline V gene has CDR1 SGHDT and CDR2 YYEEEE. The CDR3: CASSGGNTQYF. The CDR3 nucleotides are TGTGCCTCTTCCGGAGGGAATACGCAGTATTTT.

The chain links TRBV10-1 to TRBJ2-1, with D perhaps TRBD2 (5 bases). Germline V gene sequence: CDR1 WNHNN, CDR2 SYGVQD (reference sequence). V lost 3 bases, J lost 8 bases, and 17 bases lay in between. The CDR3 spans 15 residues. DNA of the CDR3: TGCGCCAGCAGTGATGGTCTAGCAACCATCCATGAGCAGTTCTTC. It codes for CASSDGLATIHEQFF.

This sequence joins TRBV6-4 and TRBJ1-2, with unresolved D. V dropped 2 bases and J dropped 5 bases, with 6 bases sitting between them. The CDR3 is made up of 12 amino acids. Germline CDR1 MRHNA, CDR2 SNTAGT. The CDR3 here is CASSDDGYGYTF. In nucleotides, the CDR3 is TGTGCCAGCAGTGACGACGGGTATGGCTACACCTTC.

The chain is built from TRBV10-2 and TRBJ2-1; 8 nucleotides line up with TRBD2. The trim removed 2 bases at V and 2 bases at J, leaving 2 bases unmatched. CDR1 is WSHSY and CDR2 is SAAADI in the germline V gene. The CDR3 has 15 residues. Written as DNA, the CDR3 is TGCGCCAGCAGTGAGACAGCGGGGGCCTACAATGAGCAGTTCTTC. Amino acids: CASSETAGAYNEQFF.

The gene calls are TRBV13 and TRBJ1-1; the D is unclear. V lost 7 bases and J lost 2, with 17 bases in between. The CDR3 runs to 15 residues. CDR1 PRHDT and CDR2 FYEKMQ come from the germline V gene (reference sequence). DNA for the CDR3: TGTGCCAGCACCGGAGGAGGGCCCTTAAACACTGAAGCTTTCTTT. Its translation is CASTGGGPLNTEAFF. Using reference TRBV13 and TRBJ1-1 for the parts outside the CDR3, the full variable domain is AAGVIQSPRHLIKEKRETATLKCYPIPRHDTVYWYQQGPGQDPQFLISFYEKMQSDKGSIPDRFSAQQFSDYHSELNMSSLELGDSALYFCASTGGGPLNTEAFFGQGTRLTVV.